This note documents a single T cell receptor (beta chain) sequence. Its antigen is unknown. The entry originates in a study of naive and memory T cell subsets. Both TRBC1 and TRBC2 were covered by a beta constant-region primer of two equimolar oligonucleotides. Ligated cDNA was amplified by four rounds of PCR with nested alpha and beta constant-region primers and SP2. TCRdb used MiXCR to reprocess the UMI-ligation and nested PCR reads, holding one entry per CDR3 protein. The table includes about 150,000 distinct CDR3 sequences, 22% detected once. Broader study findings: Possibly reflecting memory cells re-expressing CD45RA, a few larger clonotypes occurred in naive repertoires, especially CD8.

This CDR3 is 12 amino acids long. V was trimmed by 6 bases and J by 7 bases, leaving 10 bases between them. The germline CDR1 and CDR2 sequences are SNHLY and FYNNEI. The specimen was naive CD4+ T cells from blood. The V gene is TRBV2, the J gene TRBJ1-5; D perhaps matches TRBD1 (5 bases). The TCR comes from a human donor in good health. CDR3 sequence reads: CASRGDGQPQHF. The CDR3 DNA follows: TGTGCCAGCAGGGGGGACGGGCAGCCCCAGCATTTT.